The clone carrying this T cell receptor beta chain was picked up a small number of times. TCRdb re-called the 5' RACE reads through MiXCR, storing one row per CDR3 protein. The table records 300,000 to 350,000 distinct CDR3 sequences, around 15% of them present only once. Germline CDR1 and CDR2: MDHEN and SYDVKM. The CDR3 consists of 14 residues. V shed 8 bases, J shed 6 bases, and the junction held 7 bases outside the gene matches. The data stem from a study of T-cell memory formation after mild COVID-19. Sequenced material: PBMCs or a T cell subset sorted from them (not recorded which). J is TRBJ2-3 and V is TRBV28, with 11 bases lining up with TRBD2. This receptor was taken from a man between 18 and 35 years old who had mild COVID-19 (a few samples of this study predate the infection). Cell type and time point are not known. In nucleotides, the CDR3 is TGTGCCAGCGGTAGCGGGGGGGCTTCGGATACGCAGTATTTT. The encoded protein is CASGSGGASDTQYF.